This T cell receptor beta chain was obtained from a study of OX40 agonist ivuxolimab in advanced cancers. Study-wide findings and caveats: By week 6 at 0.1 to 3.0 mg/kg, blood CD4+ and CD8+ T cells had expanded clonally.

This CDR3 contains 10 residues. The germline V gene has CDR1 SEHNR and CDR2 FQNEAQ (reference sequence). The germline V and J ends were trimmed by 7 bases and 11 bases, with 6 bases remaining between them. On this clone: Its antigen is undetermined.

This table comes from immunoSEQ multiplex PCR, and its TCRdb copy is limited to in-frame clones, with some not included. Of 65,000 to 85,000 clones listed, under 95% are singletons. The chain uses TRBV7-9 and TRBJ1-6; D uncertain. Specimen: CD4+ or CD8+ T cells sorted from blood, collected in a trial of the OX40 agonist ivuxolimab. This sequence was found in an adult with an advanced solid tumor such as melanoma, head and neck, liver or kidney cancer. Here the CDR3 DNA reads TGTGCCAGCACTGTACCACCCCTCCACTTT. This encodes CASTVPPLHF.